These 7 T cell receptor beta chains were all obtained from the same sample, sequenced in a study of shared clonotypes between healthy human individuals. Sequenced by immunoSEQ multiplex PCR; TCRdb stores in-frame clones only, minus some. The data hold around 600,000 clones, with 95% to 98% observed a single time. Naive CD8 cells were CD45RO-negative, positively selected for CCR7, excluding terminally differentiated effector memory CD45RA+ cells. Sequenced material: naive CD8+ T cells sorted from blood. The receptors stem from a young man in good health.

Only one count was recorded for this clone. This sequence joins TRBV27 and TRBJ2-7; D call uncertain. The CDR3 is 15 residues long. Trimming removed 5 bases at V and 1 base at J, with 15 bases between. Per germline, CDR1 MNHEY and CDR2 SMNVEV (reference sequence). CDR3 sequence reads: CASSLYTTKSYEQYF. CDR3 in DNA: TGTGCCAGCAGTCTCTACACAACCAAGTCCTACGAGCAGTACTTC.

The J gene is TRBJ1-5, the V gene TRBV9, with D tentatively TRBD1 (6 bases). Germline CDR1 reads SGDLS; CDR2 reads YYNGEE. The CDR3 sequence is 15 residues long. The germline V and J ends were trimmed by 4 bases and 7 bases, with 18 bases remaining between them. Here the CDR3 reads CASSPGQSVAQPQHF. In DNA form, the CDR3 reads TGTGCCAGCAGCCCCGGACAGTCCGTTGCGCAGCCCCAGCATTTT. The variable domain in full, with the rest retrieved from reference TRBV9 and TRBJ1-5, is DSGVTQTPKHLITATGQRVTLRCSPRSGDLSVYWYQQSLDQGLQFLIQYYNGEERAKGNILERFSAQQFPDLHSELNLSSLELGDSALYFCASSPGQSVAQPQHFGDGTRLSIL.

The chain is built from TRBV4-3 and TRBJ2-7, with D possibly TRBD1 on 8 matching bases. This CDR3 contains 15 residues. Trimming pared 4 bases from V and 2 bases from J, leaving 15 bases between. CDR1 and CDR2 (germline): LGHNA, YSLEER. The CDR3 sequence: CASSRDRGGTYEQYF. The CDR3 coding sequence is TGCGCCAGCAGCCGAGACAGGGGAGGGACCTACGAGCAGTACTTC.

This chain connects TRBV6-1 to TRBJ2-7; a weak D match, TRBD1 (7 bases). V was cut by 6 bases and J by 0 bases, with 15 bases left in between. The CDR3 spans 15 residues. Germline V gene lookup returns CDR1 MNHNS and CDR2 SASEGT. This CDR3 reads CASSRGTAYSYEQYF. The CDR3 nucleotides read TGTGCCAGCAGCCGGGGGACAGCGTACTCCTACGAGCAGTACTTC.

The chain links TRBV29-1 to TRBJ2-1, with unresolved D. The CDR3 extends over 13 amino acids. The germline V gene encodes CDR1 SQVTM and CDR2 ANQGSEA. Trimming left V 4 bases short and J 2 bases short, with 9 bases between. CDR3 DNA sequence: TGCAGCGTTGTGCTCAGCACCTACAATGAGCAGTTCTTC. It translates to CSVVLSTYNEQFF.

This chain connects TRBV29-1 to TRBJ2-1; weak D call: TRBD2 (6 bases). Trimming shortened V by 3 bases and J by 10 bases, and 25 bases separated the two germline ends. The CDR3 consists of 16 residues. Per the germline V gene, CDR1 is SQVTM and CDR2 is ANQGSEA. The CDR3 protein is CSVDLGGAGWIEEQFF. CDR3 nucleotides: TGCAGCGTTGACCTGGGCGGGGCAGGGTGGATTGAAGAGCAGTTCTTC.

The rearrangement uses TRBV14 and TRBJ2-1; D unresolved. V was cut by 3 bases and J by 0 bases, with 12 bases left in between. The CDR3 has 16 amino acids. CDR1 and CDR2 (germline): SGHDN, FVKESK. The CDR3 bases are TGTGCCAGCAGCCATGTCAGTGGAAGCTCCTACAATGAGCAGTTCTTC. Translation gives CASSHVSGSSYNEQFF.